Following are 14 T cell receptor beta chains from one sample sequenced in a study of cytotoxic CD8 clonotypes in ibrutinib-treated CLL. TCRdb's table, derived via immunoSEQ multiplex PCR, lists solely in-frame clones and lacks some. The sample contains about 160,000 clones, about 80% of which appear only once. Sequencing was performed on PBMCs, taken after 12 months of ibrutinib treatment. The origin of the receptors is a human donor with chronic lymphocytic leukemia.

V is TRBV11-3 and J is TRBJ2-3; D is unresolved. The CDR3 covers 11 residues. V lost 5 bases and J 7 bases, leaving 7 bases between the germline ends. Germline-derived CDR1 and CDR2 are SGHNT and YENEEA. The CDR3 here is CASSTAYTQYF. The CDR3 DNA reads as TGTGCCAGCAGCACGGCCTATACGCAGTATTTT.

The chain carries TRBV5-4 and TRBJ1-2; no clear D gene. This CDR3 is 18 amino acids long. Trimming left V 4 bases short and J 4 bases short, with 26 bases between. Germline V gene data show CDR1 as SGHNT and CDR2 as YYREEE (reference sequence). The CDR3 spells CASSPGSTRASGSYGYTF. The CDR3 DNA follows: TGTGCCAGCAGCCCAGGATCTACAAGGGCCAGCGGCAGCTATGGCTACACCTTC.

The V and J genes are TRBV7-9 and TRBJ2-2, with D perhaps matching TRBD1 or TRBD2 (5 bases each). The CDR3 extends over 14 amino acids. Germline CDR1 and CDR2: SEHNR and FQNEAQ (reference sequence). V was shortened by 7 bases and J by 8 bases, with 17 bases between the two germline ends. CDR3 bases: TGTGCCAGCACCCTCGGGACCGCTCCTGGGGAGCTGTTTTTT. As protein: CASTLGTAPGELFF.

This clone was counted between two and nine times. The rearrangement joins TRBV30 to TRBJ1-5; D is ambiguous. Per the germline V gene, CDR1 is GTSNPN and CDR2 is SVGIG (reference sequence). The CDR3 loop spans 15 amino acids. The V gene lost 2 bases and the J gene lost 3 bases, with 14 bases spanning the gap. CDR3 in DNA: TGTGCCTGGAGTAGGTCGTGGACGGTCAATCAGCCCCAGCATTTT. Translating gives CAWSRSWTVNQPQHF.

V gene TRBV25-1 combines with J gene TRBJ1-4; no definite D call. The germline CDR1 and CDR2 sequences are MGHDK and SYGVNS. Trimming removed 0 bases from V and 3 bases from J, with 11 bases in between. The CDR3 is 16 residues long. The CDR3, as DNA: TGTGCCAGCAGTGAATATTCAGGAGCAGCTAATGAAAAACTGTTTTTT. Protein: CASSEYSGAANEKLFF.

The gene calls are TRBV10-3 and TRBJ2-3, with D maybe TRBD1 (6 bases). The CDR3 loop spans 13 amino acids. V lost 3 bases to trimming and J lost 7 bases, with 11 bases between them. Looked up from germline, CDR1 is ENHRY and CDR2 is SYGVKD. The CDR3 DNA follows: TGTGCCATCAGTGAAACCGACAGGAATACGCAGTATTTT. Translated, it gives CAISETDRNTQYF.

The chain is built from TRBV18 and TRBJ1-1, with D possibly being TRBD1 (6 bases). The CDR3 has 15 residues. The V gene's germline CDR1 is KGHSH and CDR2 LQKENI. Trimming stripped 3 bases from V and 6 bases from J, with 17 bases between. The CDR3 region has the DNA TGTGCCAGCTCACCCTCAGCTTTACAGGGATCTGAAGCTTTCTTT. Residues: CASSPSALQGSEAFF.

The chain joins TRBV28 to TRBJ1-5; D gene ambiguous. The CDR3 is 16 amino acids. Germline assignment: CDR1 MDHEN and CDR2 SYDVKM. Trimming took 7 bases from V and 3 from J, leaving 19 bases between them. CDR3 in amino acids: CASTAGLANINQPQHF. Written as DNA, the CDR3 is TGTGCCAGCACCGCCGGGTTGGCCAATATCAATCAGCCCCAGCATTTT.

The genes are TRBV5-1 and TRBJ2-2; the D gene is possibly TRBD2 (6 bases). Germline-derived CDR1 and CDR2 are SGHRS and YFSETQ. Trimming left V 4 bases short and J 4 bases short, with 20 bases between. This CDR3 region has 17 residues. The CDR3 sequence is CASSNTYGGEATGELFF. For the CDR3, the DNA is TGCGCCAGCAGCAACACTTACGGTGGGGAGGCCACCGGGGAGCTGTTTTTT.

Details on this clone: At one end, the junction sequence differs from germline, possibly due to a read error. The rearrangement uses TRBV7-7 and TRBJ2-2; D may be TRBD1 or TRBD2 (5 bases each). Germline V gene sequence: CDR1 SSHAT, CDR2 FNYEAQ (reference sequence). The CDR3 contains 15 residues. In DNA form, the CDR3 reads TGTGCTAGCAGCTTAGAAGGGGACGGCGCCGGGGAGCTGTTTTTT. Its translation: CASSLEGDGAGELFF.

The rearrangement joins TRBV11-3 to TRBJ2-3, with D perhaps assigned TRBD1 or TRBD2 (5 bases each). Germline V gene data show CDR1 as SGHNT and CDR2 as YENEEA. CDR3 length: 15 amino acids. The ends were cut back, 5 bases at V and 6 bases at J, with 18 bases in the middle. CDR3 protein: CASSLARGAGDTQYF. The CDR3 DNA reads as TGTGCCAGCAGCCTTGCCAGAGGGGCCGGGGATACGCAGTATTTT.

This rearrangement joins TRBV18 to TRBJ1-1, with 8 bases identical to TRBD1. This CDR3 spans 13 amino acids. The trim removed 3 bases at V and 7 bases at J, leaving 4 bases unmatched. Germline V CDR1 and CDR2: KGHSH, LQKENI. The CDR3 DNA is TGTGCCAGCTCACCCGGGGACAGGCTTGAAGCTTTCTTT. It translates to CASSPGDRLEAFF.

This chain links TRBV28 with TRBJ1-1; D call uncertain. V dropped 7 bases and J dropped 7 bases, with 16 bases sitting between them. The CDR3 is 13 amino acids. Germline values: CDR1 MDHEN, CDR2 SYDVKM. DNA of the CDR3: TGTGCCAGCACCCTAGGCGGCCGGGGTGAAGCTTTCTTT. Its translation: CASTLGGRGEAFF.

The gene calls are TRBV11-2 and TRBJ1-4; D gene unclear. CDR3 length: 13 amino acids. CDR1 SGHAT and CDR2 FQNNGV come from the germline V gene. V was pared by 1 base and J by 5 bases, with 5 bases between. The CDR3 spells CASSLGPNEKLFF. In nucleotides, the CDR3 is TGTGCCAGCAGCTTAGGTCCGAATGAAAAACTGTTTTTT.